This record covers a single TCR beta chain. Its recognized antigen is unknown. Base qualities were left out, and no much larger clone turns up one base away. TCRbeta CDR3 regions were amplified from genomic DNA using the immunoSEQ Assay, a bias-controlled multiplex PCR. Concerning the study's data processing: Within the assay, amplification of reference gene primers was used to estimate how many nucleated cells each sample contained. Sequence reads were collapsed and filtered to measure the absolute abundance of every unique TCRbeta CDR3 rearrangement. Productive Simpson clonality was computed per sample as the square root of Simpson's diversity index over productive rearrangements. TCRdb stores this immuneACCESS table with in-frame sequences only. Part of the clones is absent; in the studies checked, under half of the shortfall reflects unresolved V genes, and no reason is known for the rest. V, J and clone size reflect that table, while D and trimming were determined from the DNA. The sample table records about 120,000 clones; about 83% of these occur just once. About 3.9% of the sample goes to the ten largest clones.

The data were obtained in a study of blood T cell repertoires in COVID-19 (dated by TCRdb to between 2020 and 2021). Turning to the overall study: Samples covering the acute and convalescent phases of COVID-19 were provided by collaborators in the United States, Italy and Spain. Samples were obtained from the ongoing ImmuneRACE study (first 160 participants) and from over 1,000 subjects provided by 6 global collaborators. Deeply sampled blood TCRbeta repertoires from subjects exposed to, actively infected with, or recovered from COVID-19 were included in the dataset. A de-identified subject ID, COVID-19 status, age in years and sex were almost always included in the sample metadata. The prospective study material was composed of cDNA or gDNA derived from T cells, B-cell-depleted T cells, or PBMCs. The repertoires were made available in a free public database intended to serve as a resource for research on the immune response to SARS-CoV-2. HLA class I and class II types, where available, came from metadata supplied by the sample provider rather than from assay-based typing. What the work shows at the level of the full study, not this receptor alone: Clinical and demographic metadata were provided uncurated, with the amount varying by source and participant.

The collaborating institutions used their own protocols to collect whole blood in K2EDTA tubes. For TCRbeta analysis, collaborator samples were shipped as frozen whole blood, as isolated PBMCs, or as DNA extracted from either sample type. V lost 0 bases and J lost 4 bases; the stretch between them is 9 bases long. From the cysteine up to the phenylalanine, the CDR3 has a length of 14 residues. Left in the record is the CDR3 DNA by itself, 42 bases read in frame from the first base. CDR1 MNHEY and CDR2 SVGAGI are derived from the germline V gene. Recombination connected TRBV6-5 to TRBJ1-1; perhaps TRBD1 is the D gene, with 6 bases matching. This receptor was identified in a man aged 55 to 70 with acute or convalescent COVID-19. The material sequenced was peripheral blood. The DNA sequence is as follows: TGTGCCAGCAGTTACTCGAACAGGGCCACTGAAGCTTTCTTT. Its translation is CASSYSNRATEAFF.